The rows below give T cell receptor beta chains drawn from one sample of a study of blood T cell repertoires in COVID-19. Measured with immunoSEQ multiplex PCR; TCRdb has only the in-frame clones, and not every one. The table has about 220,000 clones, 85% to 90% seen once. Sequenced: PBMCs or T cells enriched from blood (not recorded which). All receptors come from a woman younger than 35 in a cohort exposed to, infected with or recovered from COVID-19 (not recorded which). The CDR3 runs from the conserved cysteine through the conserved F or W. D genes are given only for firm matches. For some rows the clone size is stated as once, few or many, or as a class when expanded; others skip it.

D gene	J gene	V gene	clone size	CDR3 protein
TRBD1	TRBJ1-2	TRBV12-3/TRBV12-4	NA	CASSLPGGFGYTF
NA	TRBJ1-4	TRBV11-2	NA	CASSLRGRASLREKLFF
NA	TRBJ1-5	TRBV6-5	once	CASVRGGGSNQPQHF
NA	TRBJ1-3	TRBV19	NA	CASTGQGFFPLSGNTIYF
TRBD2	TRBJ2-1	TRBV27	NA	CASSFIPLAGGKNEQFF
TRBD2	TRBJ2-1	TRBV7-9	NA	CASSLGMASGDDEQFF
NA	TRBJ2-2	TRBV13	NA	CASSLGRTGELFF
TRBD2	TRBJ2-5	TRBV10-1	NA	CASSVTSGAREETQYF
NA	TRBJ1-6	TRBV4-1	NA	CASSQGGGQYNSPLHF
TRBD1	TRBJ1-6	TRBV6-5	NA	CASRQDRDYSPLHF
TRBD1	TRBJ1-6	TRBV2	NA	CASRELSTGTGLMPLHF
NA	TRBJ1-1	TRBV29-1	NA	CSAGGGVMNTEAFF
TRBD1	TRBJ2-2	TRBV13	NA	CASSLGDRGLNTGELFF
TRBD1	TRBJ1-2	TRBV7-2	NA	CASSPRGQQSYTF
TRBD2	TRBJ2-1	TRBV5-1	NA	CASSLGGTSAGEQFF
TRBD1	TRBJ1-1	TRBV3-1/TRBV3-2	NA	CASRPGTGATEAFF
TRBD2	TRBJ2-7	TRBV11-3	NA	CASSSLAEDEQYF
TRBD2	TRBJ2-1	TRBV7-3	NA	CASSRGLAGAYNEQFF
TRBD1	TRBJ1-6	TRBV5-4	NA	CASSKRDSQSSYNSPLHF
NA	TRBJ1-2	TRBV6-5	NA	CASSQTVVGYGYTF
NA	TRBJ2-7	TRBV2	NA	CASRSGTSSYEQYF
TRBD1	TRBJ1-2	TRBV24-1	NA	CATSDPDRGLGYTF
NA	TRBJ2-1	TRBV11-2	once	CVSSSRVGSEGNEQFF
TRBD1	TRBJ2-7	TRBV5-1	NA	CASSPTWGQGVFEQYF
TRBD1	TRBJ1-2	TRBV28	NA	CASSFSRDSSNYGYTF
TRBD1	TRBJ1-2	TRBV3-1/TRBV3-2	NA	CASSPALGGFGGYTF
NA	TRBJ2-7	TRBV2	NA	CASSQDFYEQYF
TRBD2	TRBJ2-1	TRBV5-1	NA	CASSLGKLAGDNEQFF
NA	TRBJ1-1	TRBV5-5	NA	CASETGNSVLTEAFF
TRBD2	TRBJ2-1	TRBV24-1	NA	CATSEAGAYNEQFF
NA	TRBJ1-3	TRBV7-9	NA	CASSALLPGRTGNTIYF
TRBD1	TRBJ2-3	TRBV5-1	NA	CASSYMGQAGADTQYF
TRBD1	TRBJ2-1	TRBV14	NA	CASSLTGTGNNEQFF
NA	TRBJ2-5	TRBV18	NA	CASSGGEETQYF
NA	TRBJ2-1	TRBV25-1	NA	CASSGSAAGLSQEQFF
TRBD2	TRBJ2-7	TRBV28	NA	CASSFGGDKDEQYF
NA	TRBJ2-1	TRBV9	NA	CASSVGASALDEQFF
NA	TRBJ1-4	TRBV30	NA	CAWNDNTATNEKLFF
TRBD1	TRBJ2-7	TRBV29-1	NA	CSVRRQGRTHEQYF
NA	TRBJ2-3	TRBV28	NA	CASSTTKGYTDTQYF
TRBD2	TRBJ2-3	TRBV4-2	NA	CASSQARGRAKDTDTQYF
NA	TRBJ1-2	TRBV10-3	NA	CAIRIDSSYGYTF
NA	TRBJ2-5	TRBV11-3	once	CASSLEGLPGETQYF
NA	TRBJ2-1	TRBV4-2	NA	CASSQEGKLVKSYNEQFF
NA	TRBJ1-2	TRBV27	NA	CASRPTGPNYGYTF
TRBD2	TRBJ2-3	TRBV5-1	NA	CASSPRGDSTDTQYF
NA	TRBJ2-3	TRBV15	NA	CATSSRQGVDTQYF
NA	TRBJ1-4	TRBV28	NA	CASSYPGRANEKLFF
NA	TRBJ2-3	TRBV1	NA	CTSSQREGYQDTQYF
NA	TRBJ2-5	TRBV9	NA	CASNQGQDIETQYF
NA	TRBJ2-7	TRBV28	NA	CASSPAGAGFSSYEQYF
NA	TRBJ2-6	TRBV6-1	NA	CASSEVSSGANVLTF
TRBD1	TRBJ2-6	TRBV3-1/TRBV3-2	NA	CASREGTGSSGANVLTF
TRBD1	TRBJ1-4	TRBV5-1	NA	CASSLGTGNNEKLFF
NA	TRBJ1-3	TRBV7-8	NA	CASSLMDRGNTIYF
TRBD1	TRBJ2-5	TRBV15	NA	CATKGQGQEETQYF
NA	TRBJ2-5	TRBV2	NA	CASKSTIQETQYF
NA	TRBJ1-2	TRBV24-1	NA	CATSDTSNGNGYTF
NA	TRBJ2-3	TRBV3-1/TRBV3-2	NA	CASSQNSLPTDTQYF